The TCR beta chain under discussion was sequenced for a study of a mutant IDH1 vaccine in newly diagnosed glioma. For this clone: Its specificity is unknown.

V lost 10 bases to trimming and J lost 6 bases; unmatched junction nucleotides: 9. The CDR3 has 14 amino acids. Germline V gene data show CDR1 as LGHNT and CDR2 as FRNRAP. The sample's time point: week 23, last vaccination. Each dose delivered 300 ug of mutant IDH1 20-mer peptide subcutaneously with imiquimod. The protocol was immunoSEQ multiplex PCR, while the TCRdb copy is restricted to in-frame clones and leaves out a portion. The data show approximately 57,000 clones, about 81% seen once. The sample was PBMCs, taken from a glioma patient whose treatment included an IDH1 peptide vaccine. The clonotype originates from a woman aged 40-49 years with glioma. Some clones in this sample may be carry-over from other donors' samples. This chain uses TRBV12-5 with TRBJ1-5; 10 bases line up with TRBD1. CDR3 region: CATTGTGVFQPQHF. Written as DNA, the CDR3 is TGTGCTACCACCGGGACAGGGGTTTTTCAGCCCCAGCATTTT. Full variable domain (missing parts from reference TRBV12-5 and TRBJ1-5): DARVTQTPRHKVTEMGQEVTMRCQPILGHNTVFWYRQTMMQGLELLAYFRNRAPLDDSGMPKDRFSAEMPDATLATLKIQPSEPRDSAVYFCATTGTGVFQPQHFGDGTRLSIL.